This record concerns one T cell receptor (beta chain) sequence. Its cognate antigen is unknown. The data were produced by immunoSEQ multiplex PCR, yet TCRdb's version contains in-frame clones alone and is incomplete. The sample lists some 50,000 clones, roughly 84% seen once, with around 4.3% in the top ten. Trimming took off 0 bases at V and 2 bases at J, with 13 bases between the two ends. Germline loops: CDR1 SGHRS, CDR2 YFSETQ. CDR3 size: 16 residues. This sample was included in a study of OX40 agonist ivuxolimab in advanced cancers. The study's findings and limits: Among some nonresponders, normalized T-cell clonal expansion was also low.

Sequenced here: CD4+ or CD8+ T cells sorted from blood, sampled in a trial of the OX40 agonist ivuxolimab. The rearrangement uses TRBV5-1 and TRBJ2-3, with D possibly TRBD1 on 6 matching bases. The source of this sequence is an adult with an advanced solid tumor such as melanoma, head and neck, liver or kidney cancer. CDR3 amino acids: CASSLAWAGATDTQYF. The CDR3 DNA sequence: TGCGCCAGCAGCTTGGCCTGGGCAGGGGCCACAGATACGCAGTATTTT.